The 16 T cell receptor beta chains below come from one sample, sequenced in a study of T cell repertoires in cytomegalovirus infection (dated by TCRdb to the late 2010s). TCRdb records Illumina HiSeq 1500 as the sequencer. The public reads were reanalyzed by TCRdb: fastp trimming at Q25, MiXCR alignment, in-frame beta chains only. Rows merge per CDR3 protein into single entries with the most common DNA and genes. The sample yields around 350,000 distinct CDR3 sequences; about a sixth were counted once. The top ten clonotypes cover roughly 8.7% of the sample. The sample comprised PBMCs. The receptors stem from a human donor in good health (CMV status not recorded). Some clones in this sample may be carry-over from other donors' samples.

This chain uses TRBV7-6 with TRBJ2-2; possibly TRBD1 for D (6 bases). Germline V gives CDR1 SGHVS, CDR2 FNYEAQ. The CDR3 runs 16 residues. Trimming took off 5 bases at V and 2 bases at J, with 15 bases between the two ends. CDR3 amino acids: CASSAQAGANTGELFF. As DNA, the CDR3 is TGTGCCAGCAGCGCCCAAGCAGGGGCCAACACCGGGGAGCTGTTTTTT.

The chain joins TRBV20-1 to TRBJ1-4; the D is unclear. Germline V gene data show CDR1 as DFQATT and CDR2 as SNEGSKA (reference sequence). V gave up 3 bases and J gave up 4 bases, with 18 bases separating them. CDR3 length: 16 amino acids. CDR3 in amino acids: CSARGVPNAFNEKLFF. DNA of the CDR3: TGCAGTGCTAGGGGAGTCCCGAACGCCTTTAATGAAAAACTGTTTTTT.

In the case of this clonotype: This may be a read error: a much more frequent sequence differs by one nucleotide. The chain couples TRBV10-3 to TRBJ2-7; 8 bases agree with TRBD1. Trimming at V came to 4 bases and at J to 5 bases, leaving 10 bases not matched to a gene. The CDR3 loop spans 15 amino acids. Germline V gene data show CDR1 as ENHRY and CDR2 as SYGVKD. The CDR3 DNA follows: TGTGCCATCAGTGGAGTAGACAGGGGAGGCGACGAGCAGTACTTC. Protein product: CAISGVDRGGDEQYF.

Only a few counts were recorded for this clonotype. CDR3 sequence: CASSPSQGLPLHF. DNA for the CDR3: TGTGCCAGCAGCCCATCCCAGGGCTTACCCCTCCACTTT. The chain uses TRBV7-8 and TRBJ1-6, with a possible D match to TRBD1 (5 bases). The ends were cut back, 5 bases at V and 12 bases at J, with 14 bases in the middle. From germline, CDR1 is SGHVS and CDR2 FQNEAQ. The CDR3 length is 13 residues.

This clonotype was counted at least ten times. V gene TRBV7-2 combines with J gene TRBJ1-1; D ambiguous. CDR1 is SGHTA, CDR2 FQGNSA, per germline. Trimming left V 4 bases short and J 0 bases short, with 6 bases between. CDR3 size: 13 residues. In DNA, the CDR3 is TGTGCCAGCAGCTCCCCGATGAACACTGAAGCTTTCTTT. It specifies CASSSPMNTEAFF.

This clonotype showed up many times. CDR3 nucleotide sequence: TGTGCCAGCAGTTTATGGACTAGCGATATATTTCGGTACAATGAGCAGTTCTTC. Translation gives CASSLWTSDIFRYNEQFF. The V gene is TRBV12-3 or TRBV12-4, the J gene TRBJ2-1, with 9 positions matching TRBD2. This CDR3 has 18 amino acids. Unmatched junction bases numbered 12, after V lost 2 bases and J lost 4 bases.

The gene calls are TRBV12-3 or TRBV12-4 and TRBJ2-1; no clear D gene. This CDR3 has 12 amino acids. V lost 6 bases, J lost 9 bases, and 12 bases lay in between. The CDR3 DNA reads as TGTGCCAGCAGCCAACAAAACAGTGAGCAGTTCTTC. Protein product: CASSQQNSEQFF.

The V and J genes are TRBV20-1 and TRBJ2-3; 15 bases line up with TRBD2. The germline V gene encodes CDR1 DFQATT and CDR2 SNEGSKA (reference sequence). With V trimmed by 0 bases and J by 1 base, 8 bases remained unmatched. The CDR3 covers 19 residues. This CDR3 reads CSARDPGLAGGPGTDTQYF. Written as DNA, the CDR3 is TGCAGTGCTAGAGATCCCGGACTAGCGGGGGGGCCGGGCACAGATACGCAGTATTTT.

The chain joins TRBV10-3 to TRBJ2-7; D is unclear. Germline lookup yields CDR1 ENHRY and CDR2 SYGVKD. Between the trimmed V and J ends, which lost 2 bases and 0 bases, there was a span of 2 bases. The length of the CDR3 is 12 residues. The CDR3: CAISEDSYEQYF. In nucleotides, the CDR3 is TGTGCCATCAGTGAGGACTCCTACGAGCAGTACTTC.

The chain carries TRBV5-1 and TRBJ2-5; the match to TRBD2 covers 7 bases. J gave up 7 bases and V 0 bases, and 6 bases lay outside the gene matches. The germline gives CDR1 SGHRS, CDR2 YFSETQ. The CDR3 runs 14 residues. DNA of the CDR3: TGCGCCAGCAGCTTGGAGGGCAGGGAGGGGACCCAGTACTTC. Residues: CASSLEGREGTQYF.

This clonotype was detected a few times. The chain links TRBV29-1 to TRBJ2-7, with 8 bases that match TRBD1. The V segment lost 7 bases and the J segment 5 bases; nucleotides outside the gene matches: 10. The CDR3 has 13 amino acids. Germline assignment: CDR1 SQVTM and CDR2 ANQGSEA. The CDR3 DNA is TGCAGCGCACTTAAGACAGGGGTTAACGAGCAGTACTTC. Translated: CSALKTGVNEQYF.

This clonotype was seen a handful of times. CDR3 DNA: TGCAGTTTCCGAGGGGACAGGGGGTTTTCCTACGAGCAGTACTTC. It is translated as CSFRGDRGFSYEQYF. The V gene is TRBV20-1, the J gene TRBJ2-7, with 11 bases fitting TRBD1. The J segment lost 1 base and the V segment lost 8 bases, leaving 10 bases of the junction unmatched. The CDR3 length is 15 residues. From germline, CDR1 is DFQATT and CDR2 SNEGSKA (reference sequence).

This clonotype has a count of ten or more. The rearrangement uses TRBV2 and TRBJ1-6; no definite D call. Per the germline V gene, CDR1 is SNHLY and CDR2 is FYNNEI. The CDR3 runs to 15 residues. The V gene lost 10 bases and the J gene lost 0 bases, with 13 bases spanning the gap. CDR3 sequence: CATTPDSSYNSPLHF. The CDR3 region has the DNA TGTGCCACCACCCCGGATAGCTCCTATAATTCACCCCTCCACTTT.

This clonotype showed up just a few times. The chain employs TRBV12-3 or TRBV12-4 and TRBJ1-4; unclear D gene. V lost 3 bases and J 11 bases, leaving 10 bases between the germline ends. The CDR3 spans 12 residues. CDR3 loop: CASSFEGEKLFF. In nucleotides, the CDR3 is TGTGCCAGCAGTTTTGAGGGTGAGAAACTGTTTTTT.

About this clonotype: With a much larger clone just one base away, this may be a read error. The V call is TRBV11-2, the J call TRBJ2-3; D remains ambiguous. The CDR3 spans 12 residues. Between the trimmed V and J ends, which lost 2 bases and 8 bases, there was a span of 8 bases. Germline loops: CDR1 SGHAT, CDR2 FQNNGV. The CDR3 here is CASSLPDVTQYF. CDR3 nucleotide sequence: TGTGCCAGCAGCTTACCCGACGTTACGCAGTATTTT.

This clonotype was recorded a few times. The chain combines TRBV4-3 with TRBJ2-5, with TRBD2 matching over 11 bases. Germline trimming cut 5 bases from V and 2 bases from J; bases unmatched to any gene: 10. Germline CDR1 LGHNA, CDR2 YSLEER. The length of the CDR3 is 17 residues. CDR3 residues: CASSVGLAALRQETQYF. The DNA for the CDR3 is TGCGCCAGCAGCGTGGGACTAGCGGCCCTCAGGCAAGAGACCCAGTACTTC.